Presented here are 22 T cell receptor beta chains from one specimen sequenced in a study of blood T cell repertoires in COVID-19. The table came from immunoSEQ multiplex PCR; TCRdb's copy has only in-frame clones and leaves some out. This sample has about 80,000 clones, with 82% found just once. Sequences were obtained from peripheral blood. Receptor source: a woman aged 70-85 years with acute or convalescent COVID-19.

The chain employs TRBV2 and TRBJ2-6, with 7 bases that match TRBD2. The CDR3 is 19 amino acids. The V gene's germline CDR1 is SNHLY and CDR2 FYNNEI. Trimming removed 3 bases from V and 2 bases from J; junction bases left unmatched: 13. This CDR3 is CASSDWREGLLAGANVLTF. CDR3 in DNA: TGTGCCAGCAGTGACTGGAGGGAGGGATTACTCGCTGGGGCCAACGTCCTGACTTTC.

The rearrangement uses TRBV3-1 (or the pseudogene TRBV3-2) and TRBJ2-2; 12 bases agree with TRBD2. The V gene's germline CDR1 is LGHDT and CDR2 YNNKEL (reference sequence). The V gene end was trimmed by 5 bases and the J gene end by 0 bases; junction bases not matched to a gene: 10. The CDR3 totals 19 residues. The CDR3 sequence is CASSYGLAGYNPNTGELFF. CDR3 DNA sequence: TGTGCCAGCAGCTATGGACTAGCGGGGTATAACCCGAACACCGGGGAGCTGTTTTTT.

The chain links TRBV6-5 to TRBJ2-1; 9 bases agree with TRBD1. Germline V gene data show CDR1 as MNHEY and CDR2 as SVGAGI. This CDR3 spans 15 amino acids. With 6 bases clipped from V and 1 base from J, the junction kept 4 bases outside the gene matches. As DNA, the CDR3 is TGTGCCAGCAGCCGGGACAGGGAGTCCTACAATGAGCAGTTCTTC. This encodes CASSRDRESYNEQFF.

The gene calls are TRBV18 and TRBJ2-7, with D tentatively TRBD1 (5 bases). Between the trimmed V and J ends, which lost 1 base and 6 bases, there was a span of 16 bases. The CDR3 covers 15 residues. The germline gives CDR1 KGHSH, CDR2 LQKENI. The CDR3 DNA is TGTGCCAGCTCACCACGGGGCACCATGGTGAGCGAGCAGTACTTC. This sequence encodes CASSPRGTMVSEQYF.

The V gene is TRBV9, the J gene TRBJ1-3, with 7 bases that match TRBD1. From germline, CDR1 is SGDLS and CDR2 YYNGEE. The CDR3 covers 15 residues. With 3 bases clipped from V and 2 bases from J, the junction kept 5 bases outside the gene matches. The CDR3, as DNA: TGTGCCAGCAGCGACCGGACAGGAGCTGGAAACACCATATATTTT. This sequence encodes CASSDRTGAGNTIYF.

The chain joins TRBV7-3 to TRBJ1-2; possibly TRBD1 for D (5 bases). Per germline, CDR1 SGHTA and CDR2 FQGTGA. The CDR3 is 13 residues long. V was cut by 2 bases and J by 6 bases, with 10 bases left in between. As DNA, the CDR3 is TGTGCCAGCAGCTTAGCGGCAGGGAATGGCTACACCTTC. Encoded protein: CASSLAAGNGYTF.

The rearrangement joins TRBV5-6 to TRBJ2-5, with 15 bases identical to TRBD2. CDR1 SGHDT and CDR2 YYEEEE come from the germline V gene. This CDR3 is built from 17 residues. V shed 4 bases, J shed 4 bases, and the junction held 8 bases outside the gene matches. The CDR3 DNA reads as TGTGCCAGCAGCGTGGGACTAGCGGGAGGACGCTCAGAGACCCAGTACTTC. Its protein product is CASSVGLAGGRSETQYF. The complete variable domain, with remaining parts taken from reference TRBV5-6 and TRBJ2-5, reads DAGVTQSPTHLIKTRGQQVTLRCSPKSGHDTVSWYQQALGQGPQFIFQYYEEEERQRGNFPDRFSGHQFPNYSSELNVNALLLGDSALYLCASSVGLAGGRSETQYFGPGTRLLVL.

The gene calls are TRBV7-3 and TRBJ2-1; 9 nucleotides agree with TRBD1. This CDR3 has 15 residues. Germline V gene sequence: CDR1 SGHTA, CDR2 FQGTGA. The V and J ends lost 4 bases and 6 bases, in that order; junction bases with no gene match: 7. The CDR3, as DNA: TGTGCCAGCAGCTCGACCGGGACAGGGCCCAATGAGCAGTTCTTC. Amino acids: CASSSTGTGPNEQFF.

The chain recombines TRBV5-1 with TRBJ1-4, with 8 bases matching TRBD1. Germline V gene sequence: CDR1 SGHRS, CDR2 YFSETQ. V shed 5 bases and J 6 bases; nucleotides not matched to a gene: 9. CDR3 size: 15 residues. CDR3 region: CASRLTGGPDEKLFF. CDR3 DNA sequence: TGCGCCAGCAGATTAACAGGGGGTCCGGATGAAAAACTGTTTTTT. The full variable domain, its missing parts supplied by reference TRBV5-1 and TRBJ1-4, is KAGVTQTPRYLIKTRGQQVTLSCSPISGHRSVSWYQQTPGQGLQFLFEYFSETQRNKGNFPGRFSGRQFSNSRSEMNVSTLELGDSALYLCASRLTGGPDEKLFFGSGTQLSVL.

The V and J genes are TRBV5-1 and TRBJ1-1; 7 bases align to TRBD1. The CDR3 is made up of 13 amino acids. Germline V gene data show CDR1 as SGHRS and CDR2 as YFSETQ. V trimming: 3 bases; J trimming: 4 bases; junction bases outside the gene matches: 3. The CDR3 nucleotides read TGCGCCAGCAGCTCGCAGGGGGGCACTGAAGCTTTCTTT. It translates to CASSSQGGTEAFF.

The chain carries TRBV5-6 and TRBJ1-4; maybe TRBD1 (6 bases). The V end was cut by 4 bases, the J end by 6 bases, with 16 bases between. The CDR3 has 15 residues. Germline V lookup: CDR1 SGHDT, CDR2 YYEEEE. The CDR3 sequence is CASSSRGYGDEKLFF. DNA of the CDR3: TGTGCCAGCAGCAGCAGGGGCTACGGCGATGAAAAACTGTTTTTT.

J is TRBJ2-5 and V is TRBV30; 10 bases match TRBD1. Trimming took 2 bases from V and 5 from J; bases not matched to a gene: 2. The CDR3 runs 13 residues. Germline CDR1 reads GTSNPN; CDR2 reads SVGIG (reference sequence). Here the CDR3 reads CAWSWDRGETQYF. For the CDR3, the DNA is TGTGCCTGGAGTTGGGACAGGGGCGAGACCCAGTACTTC.

The rearrangement uses TRBV10-2 and TRBJ1-1; perhaps TRBD1 as D (5 bases). The germline V gene has CDR1 WSHSY and CDR2 SAAADI. The CDR3 length is 14 residues. Trimming took off 8 bases at V and 0 bases at J, with 13 bases between the two ends. This chain's CDR3 is CASGGMGMNTEAFF. DNA for the CDR3: TGCGCCAGCGGGGGGATGGGGATGAACACTGAAGCTTTCTTT.

V usage is TRBV3-1 (or the pseudogene TRBV3-2) and J usage is TRBJ1-6, with 8 nucleotides matching TRBD1. The V and J ends lost 2 bases and 3 bases, in that order; junction bases with no gene match: 3. CDR1 LGHDT and CDR2 YNNKEL come from the germline V gene (reference sequence). The CDR3 runs 16 residues. CDR3 DNA sequence: TGTGCCAGCAGCCAATTGACAGGGGTCTATAATTCACCCCTCCACTTT. It codes for CASSQLTGVYNSPLHF.

The gene calls are TRBV20-1 and TRBJ2-7; no definite D call. This CDR3 contains 15 residues. Trimming shortened V by 3 bases and J by 0 bases, and 15 bases separated the two germline ends. Germline V gives CDR1 DFQATT, CDR2 SNEGSKA (reference sequence). CDR3 region: CSASPLEISSYEQYF. The CDR3 bases are TGCAGTGCTAGTCCCCTAGAGATTAGCTCCTACGAGCAGTACTTC.

This chain connects TRBV10-2 to TRBJ1-5, with a weak D call TRBD1 (6 bases). Trimming took off 6 bases at V and 6 bases at J, with 12 bases between the two ends. Per germline, CDR1 WSHSY and CDR2 SAAADI. The CDR3 is 13 amino acids. DNA of the CDR3: TGCGCCAGCAGGCAGGGACACGGTCAGCCCCAGCATTTT. Translation: CASRQGHGQPQHF.

J is TRBJ2-2 and V is TRBV2; D may be TRBD2 (5 bases). The length of the CDR3 is 14 residues. V lost 8 bases and J 2 bases, leaving 12 bases between the germline ends. The V gene's germline CDR1 is SNHLY and CDR2 FYNNEI. As DNA, the CDR3 is TGTGCCAGCGTCCGGGAACGAAACACCGGGGAGCTGTTTTTT. Translating it yields CASVRERNTGELFF.

The CDR3 DNA is TGCGCCAGCAGCTTGGGGGGCCAGGGGAATCAGCCCCAGCATTTT. Residues: CASSLGGQGNQPQHF. The V gene is TRBV5-1, the J gene TRBJ1-5, with D possibly being TRBD1 (6 bases). Germline CDR1 is SGHRS and CDR2 is YFSETQ. CDR3 length: 15 amino acids. V was clipped by 0 bases and J by 4 bases, with 11 bases between them.

This clone has only one observation. The rearrangement uses TRBV3-1 (or the pseudogene TRBV3-2) and TRBJ2-1; 8 bases map to TRBD1. The CDR3 extends over 16 amino acids. V lost 0 bases, J lost 6 bases, and 7 bases stayed unmatched. Germline lookup yields CDR1 LGHDT and CDR2 YNNKEL (reference sequence). DNA for the CDR3: TGTGCCAGCAGCCAAGATAAGTTAGGACAGGGCAATGAGCAGTTCTTC. Encoded protein: CASSQDKLGQGNEQFF.

The chain couples TRBV6-6 to TRBJ2-5, with TRBD2 identical over 12 bases. Germline V gene data show CDR1 as MNHNY and CDR2 as SVGAGI (reference sequence). V was pared by 5 bases and J by 1 base, with 11 bases of the junction left unmatched. The CDR3 length is 18 residues. Here the CDR3 DNA reads TGTGCCAGCAGTCACGGGACAGCGGGACTAGCGGGCCAAGAGACCCAGTACTTC. Translation: CASSHGTAGLAGQETQYF.

J is TRBJ2-1 and V is TRBV3-1 (or the pseudogene TRBV3-2); 7 nucleotides agree with TRBD1. The CDR3 covers 15 residues. Germline values: CDR1 LGHDT, CDR2 YNNKEL (reference sequence). After removal of 0 bases from V and 8 bases from J, the junction contained 7 bases not matched to a gene. CDR3 loop: CASSQEQGLGDEQFF. The CDR3 DNA reads as TGTGCCAGCAGCCAAGAACAGGGGTTGGGCGATGAGCAGTTCTTC.

This clone was seen only a few times. This chain connects TRBV4-1 to TRBJ1-1; TRBD1 matches 7 bases. Looked up from germline, CDR1 is MGHRA and CDR2 is YSYEKL. This CDR3 region has 14 residues. With V trimmed by 3 bases and J by 1 base, 2 bases remained unmatched. The CDR3 protein is CASSQGQKNTEAFF. In nucleotides, the CDR3 is TGCGCCAGCAGCCAGGGACAGAAGAACACTGAAGCTTTCTTT.